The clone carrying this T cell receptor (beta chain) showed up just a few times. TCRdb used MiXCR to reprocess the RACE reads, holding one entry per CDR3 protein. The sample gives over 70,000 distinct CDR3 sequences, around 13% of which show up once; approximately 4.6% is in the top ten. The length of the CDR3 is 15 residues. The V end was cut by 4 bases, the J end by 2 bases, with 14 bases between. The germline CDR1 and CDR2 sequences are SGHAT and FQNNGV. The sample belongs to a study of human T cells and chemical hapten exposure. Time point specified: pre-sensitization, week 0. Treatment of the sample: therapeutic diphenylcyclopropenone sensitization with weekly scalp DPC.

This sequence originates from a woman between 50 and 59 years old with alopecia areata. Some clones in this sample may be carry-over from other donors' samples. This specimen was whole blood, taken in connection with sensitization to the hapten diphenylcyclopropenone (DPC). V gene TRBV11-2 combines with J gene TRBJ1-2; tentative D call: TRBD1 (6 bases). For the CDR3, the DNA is TGTGCCAGCAGCTCCTTTTTGGGGGCGAACTATGGCTACACCTTC. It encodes CASSSFLGANYGYTF.